These 3 T cell receptor beta chains originate from one sample sequenced in a study of T-cell memory formation after mild COVID-19. MiXCR was run by TCRdb on the 5' RACE reads, yielding one entry per CDR3 protein. This sample has 200,000 to 250,000 distinct CDR3 sequences, with approximately 15% found just once. Sequenced sample: PBMCs or a T cell subset sorted from them (not recorded which). Receptor source: an adult woman who had mild COVID-19 (a few samples of this study predate the infection). Cell type and time point are not known.

The chain employs TRBV12-3 or TRBV12-4 and TRBJ1-1; perhaps TRBD1 as D (5 bases). V was trimmed by 4 bases and J by 1 base, leaving 10 bases between them. This CDR3 comprises 14 residues. CDR3 sequence reads: CASSSGHANTEAFF. The DNA for the CDR3 is TGTGCCAGCAGTTCAGGACACGCGAACACTGAAGCTTTCTTT.

The rearrangement uses TRBV5-5 and TRBJ2-3; 11 positions match TRBD2. The CDR3 is 14 amino acids. Germline loops: CDR1 SGHKS, CDR2 YYEKEE (reference sequence). Trimming at V came to 5 bases and at J to 3 bases, leaving 2 bases not matched to a gene. CDR3 nucleotide sequence: TGTGCCAGCAGACGGACTAGCGGGACAGATACGCAGTATTTT. This sequence encodes CASRRTSGTDTQYF.

There are a few counts of this clonotype. The rearrangement uses TRBV14 and TRBJ2-1; maybe TRBD2 (5 bases). The CDR3 loop spans 16 amino acids. The V gene's germline CDR1 is SGHDN and CDR2 FVKESK. V was trimmed by 4 bases and J by 0 bases, leaving 13 bases between them. The CDR3, as DNA: TGTGCCAGCAGCCCCCCAGCGGTGAGCTCCTACAATGAGCAGTTCTTC. It yields the protein CASSPPAVSSYNEQFF.